Listed below are T cell receptor beta chains from one sample, sequenced in a study of blood T cell repertoires in COVID-19. Here immunoSEQ multiplex PCR was the method, and the copy in TCRdb shows in-frame clones only, minus some. The sample shows fewer than 400,000 clones, just under 90% of them seen only once. Sequenced sample: PBMCs or T cells enriched from blood (not recorded which). These receptors were obtained from a woman aged 30 to 39 who had recovered from COVID-19. Both conserved end residues are part of each CDR3. D genes are given only for firm matches. Size is stated for part of the rows, as once, few or many counts, or as a class when the clone is expanded.

clone size	V gene	J gene	D gene	CDR3 protein	CDR3 DNA
-	TRBV29-1	TRBJ2-1	-	CSVERQLAVVNEQFF	TGCAGCGTTGAAAGGCAACTAGCAGTTGTCAATGAGCAGTTCTTC
-	TRBV28	TRBJ2-1	-	CAAGYYNEQFF	TGTGCCGCGGGATACTACAATGAGCAGTTCTTC
-	TRBV9	TRBJ2-3	TRBD1	CASSVVGQAESDTQYF	TGTGCCAGCAGCGTAGTTGGACAGGCAGAATCAGATACGCAGTATTTT
-	TRBV11-2	TRBJ1-1	TRBD1	CASSLARQGEAFF	TGTGCCAGCAGCTTAGCTCGACAGGGTGAAGCTTTCTTT
-	TRBV3-1/TRBV3-2	TRBJ2-2	-	CASSQGGLDTGELFF	TGTGCCAGCAGCCAAGGTGGCCTGGACACCGGGGAGCTGTTTTTT
-	TRBV18	TRBJ1-1	TRBD1	CASSPRGQENTEAFF	TGTGCCAGCTCACCACGGGGACAGGAGAACACTGAAGCTTTCTTT
-	TRBV29-1	TRBJ1-2	TRBD1	CSVGTGGQKYGYTF	TGCAGCGTTGGGACAGGGGGCCAGAAGTATGGCTACACCTTC
-	TRBV6-5	TRBJ2-2	TRBD1	CAIRKGGVTGELFF	TGTGCCATCAGAAAAGGGGGCGTAACCGGGGAGCTGTTTTTT
-	TRBV11-2	TRBJ2-6	-	CASSLASGANVLTF	TGTGCCAGCAGCTTAGCGTCTGGGGCCAACGTCCTGACTTTC
-	TRBV5-8	TRBJ2-1	-	CASSPGAYNEQFF	TGTGCCAGCAGTCCCGGGGCCTACAATGAGCAGTTCTTC
-	TRBV5-6	TRBJ1-3	-	CASSLVGSGQLGNTIYF	TGTGCCAGCAGCTTGGTCGGGTCTGGACAGCTGGGAAACACCATATATTTT
-	TRBV7-9	TRBJ1-1	TRBD1	CASSEYRGTEAFF	TGTGCCAGCAGCGAGTACAGGGGGACTGAAGCTTTCTTT
-	TRBV11-2	TRBJ1-1	-	CASSLVSQSNTEAFF	TGTGCCAGCAGCTTAGTGTCTCAGTCGAACACTGAAGCTTTCTTT
once	TRBV6-1	TRBJ2-7	TRBD1	CASSGTGINTYEQYF	TGTGCCAGCAGTGGGACAGGGATTAATACCTACGAGCAGTACTTC
-	TRBV16	TRBJ1-2	-	CASSQSSGWGSNYGYTF	TGTGCCAGCAGCCAATCGTCGGGATGGGGATCAAACTATGGCTACACCTTC
few	TRBV6-5	TRBJ2-7	-	CASTPSRSSYEQYF	TGTGCCAGCACCCCCTCGAGGAGCTCCTACGAGCAGTACTTC
-	TRBV3-1/TRBV3-2	TRBJ1-5	-	CASSQDNTGSGPQHF	TGTGCCAGCAGCCAAGATAATACAGGGAGTGGGCCCCAGCATTTT
-	TRBV7-2	TRBJ1-2	-	CASRPGGVGYTF	TGTGCCAGCAGACCGGGGGGCGTTGGCTACACCTTC
-	TRBV30	TRBJ2-7	TRBD2	CAWSLGLAGTYEQYF	TGTGCCTGGTCGTTGGGACTAGCGGGAACCTACGAGCAGTACTTC
-	TRBV2	TRBJ1-5	-	CASSESGQPQHF	TGTGCCAGCAGTGAGTCGGGTCAGCCCCAGCATTTT
once	TRBV30	TRBJ2-7	TRBD1	CAWSTPPGTGSYEQYF	TGTGCCTGGAGCACCCCCCCCGGGACAGGGTCCTACGAGCAGTACTTC
-	TRBV5-1	TRBJ2-7	TRBD2	CASSLVTTSGSYEQYF	TGCGCCAGCAGCTTGGTCACGACTAGCGGGAGTTACGAGCAGTACTTC
-	TRBV7-2	TRBJ1-2	-	CASRRDRTSYGYTF	TGTGCCAGCAGACGCGACAGGACTTCCTATGGCTACACCTTC
-	TRBV5-4	TRBJ2-1	-	CASSSQDSRNEQFF	TGTGCCAGCAGCTCCCAAGATAGTCGCAATGAGCAGTTCTTC
-	TRBV7-2	TRBJ1-2	-	CASSSRQGGVGYTF	TGTGCCAGCAGCTCACGTCAAGGCGGCGTCGGCTACACCTTC
few	TRBV30	TRBJ1-6	-	CAWSVMEILALHF	TGTGCCTGGAGTGTTATGGAGATTTTGGCCCTCCACTTT
-	TRBV29-1	TRBJ2-7	TRBD1	CSVVSDRAYEQYF	TGCAGCGTTGTATCGGACAGGGCCTACGAGCAGTACTTC
-	TRBV30	TRBJ2-1	TRBD2	CAWRRRGGVAYNEQFF	TGTGCCTGGCGCCGTCGTGGGGGGGTAGCCTACAATGAGCAGTTCTTC
-	TRBV7-9	TRBJ1-2	-	CASSQGLILYGYTF	TGTGCCAGCAGCCAAGGACTGATTCTCTATGGCTACACCTTC
-	TRBV7-8	TRBJ1-1	-	CASSFGQPNTEAFF	TGTGCCAGCAGCTTTGGACAGCCGAACACTGAAGCTTTCTTT
-	TRBV27	TRBJ2-1	-	CASTTGYNEQFF	TGTGCCAGCACCACAGGTTACAATGAGCAGTTCTTC
-	TRBV7-9	TRBJ2-1	TRBD2	CASTRTGLAGESNRFF	TGTGCCAGCACCCGGACGGGACTAGCGGGGGAGTCCAACCGGTTCTTC
once	TRBV28	TRBJ1-1	-	CASSLDTTSNTEAFF	TGTGCCAGCAGTTTAGATACAACCTCGAACACTGAAGCTTTCTTT
-	TRBV7-3	TRBJ2-1	TRBD2	CASSLRTSGRREQFF	TGTGCCAGCAGCCTCCGGACTAGCGGGAGACGTGAGCAGTTCTTC
-	TRBV3-1/TRBV3-2	TRBJ2-1	-	CASSQWTGRVHHNEQFF	TGTGCCAGCAGCCAATGGACAGGGAGGGTCCACCACAATGAGCAGTTCTTC
-	TRBV27	TRBJ2-3	TRBD2	CASSLFAGGYSTDTQYF	TGTGCCAGCAGTTTATTTGCGGGGGGGTATAGCACAGATACGCAGTATTTT
-	TRBV5-8	TRBJ2-7	TRBD2	CASRRGLADYEQYF	TGTGCCAGCAGACGAGGACTAGCGGATTACGAGCAGTACTTC
-	TRBV29-1	TRBJ2-1	-	CSVELGGDEQFF	TGCAGCGTTGAGCTAGGAGGAGATGAGCAGTTCTTC
-	TRBV30	TRBJ1-2	TRBD1	CAWGIRDSYYGYTF	TGTGCCTGGGGGATTAGGGACAGCTACTATGGCTACACCTTC
-	TRBV4-3	TRBJ1-2	-	CASSQDWAEAYGYTF	TGCGCCAGCAGCCAAGATTGGGCGGAGGCCTATGGCTACACCTTC
-	TRBV9	TRBJ1-2	TRBD1	CASSRTGEVDYGYTF	TGTGCCAGCAGTAGGACAGGGGAGGTTGACTATGGCTACACCTTC
-	TRBV29-1	TRBJ2-3	TRBD2	CSVVSGNTDTQYF	TGCAGCGTTGTAAGCGGGAACACAGATACGCAGTATTTT
-	TRBV29-1	TRBJ1-3	-	CSVVTPYPGNTIYF	TGCAGCGTTGTAACTCCATATCCTGGAAACACCATATATTTT
-	TRBV3-1/TRBV3-2	TRBJ2-7	-	CASSQDTSRTFEQYF	TGTGCCAGCAGCCAAGATACTAGTCGGACCTTCGAGCAGTACTTC
-	TRBV12-5	TRBJ2-1	-	CASGSLRYNEQFF	TGTGCTAGTGGCTCCCTCAGATACAATGAGCAGTTCTTC
-	TRBV5-4	TRBJ2-7	TRBD2	CASSSGTLAGVLYEQYF	TGTGCCAGCAGCTCGGGAACCCTAGCGGGGGTGCTCTACGAGCAGTACTTC
-	TRBV29-1	TRBJ1-2	-	CSVLHANYGYTF	TGCAGCGTCTTACACGCCAACTATGGCTACACCTTC
few	TRBV5-5	TRBJ2-7	TRBD1	CASSARDRAAYEQYF	TGTGCCAGCAGCGCCCGGGACAGGGCCGCCTACGAGCAGTACTTC